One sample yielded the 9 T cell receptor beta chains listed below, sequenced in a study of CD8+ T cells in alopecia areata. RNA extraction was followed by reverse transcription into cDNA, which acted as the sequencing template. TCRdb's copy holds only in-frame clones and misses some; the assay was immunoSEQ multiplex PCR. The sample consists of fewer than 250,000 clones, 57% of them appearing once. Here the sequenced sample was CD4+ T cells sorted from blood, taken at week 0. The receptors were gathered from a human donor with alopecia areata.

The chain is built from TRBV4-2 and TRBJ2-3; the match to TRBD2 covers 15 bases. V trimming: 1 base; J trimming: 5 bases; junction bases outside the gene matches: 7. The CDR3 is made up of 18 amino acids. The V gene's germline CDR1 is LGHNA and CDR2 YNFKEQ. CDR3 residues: CASSQGTSGGGGQDTQYF. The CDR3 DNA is TGTGCCAGCAGCCAAGGGACTAGCGGGGGGGGAGGTCAAGATACGCAGTATTTT.

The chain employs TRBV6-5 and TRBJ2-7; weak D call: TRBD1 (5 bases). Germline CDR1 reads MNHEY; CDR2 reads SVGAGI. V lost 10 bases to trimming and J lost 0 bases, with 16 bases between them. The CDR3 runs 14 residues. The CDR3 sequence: CATSQGARSYEQYF. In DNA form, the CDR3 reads TGTGCCACCTCTCAAGGGGCACGCTCCTACGAGCAGTACTTC.

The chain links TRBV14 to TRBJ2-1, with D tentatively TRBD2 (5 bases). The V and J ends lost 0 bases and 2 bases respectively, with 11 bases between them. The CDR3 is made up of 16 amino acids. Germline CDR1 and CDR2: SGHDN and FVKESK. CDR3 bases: TGTGCCAGCAGCCAAGATTGGCTAGCTCCCTACAATGAGCAGTTCTTC. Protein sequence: CASSQDWLAPYNEQFF.

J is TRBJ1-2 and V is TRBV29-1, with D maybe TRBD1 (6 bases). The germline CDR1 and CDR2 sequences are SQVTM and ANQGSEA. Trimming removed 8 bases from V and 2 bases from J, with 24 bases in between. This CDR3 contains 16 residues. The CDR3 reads CSLSHPRAGVNYGYTF. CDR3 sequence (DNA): TGCAGCCTATCTCACCCTAGGGCAGGGGTAAACTATGGCTACACCTTC.

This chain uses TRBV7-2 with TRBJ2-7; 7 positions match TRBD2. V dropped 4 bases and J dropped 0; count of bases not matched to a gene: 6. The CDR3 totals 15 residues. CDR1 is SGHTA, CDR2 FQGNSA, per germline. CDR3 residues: CASSSQAGPSYEQYF. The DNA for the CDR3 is TGTGCCAGCAGCTCCCAAGCGGGACCCTCCTACGAGCAGTACTTC.

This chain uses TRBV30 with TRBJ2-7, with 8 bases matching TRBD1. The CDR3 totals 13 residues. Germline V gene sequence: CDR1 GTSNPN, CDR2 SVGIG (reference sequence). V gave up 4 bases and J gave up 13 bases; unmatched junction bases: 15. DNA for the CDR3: TGTGCCTGGACCAGACAGGGGAGTGTCTCTAGATACTTC. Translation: CAWTRQGSVSRYF.

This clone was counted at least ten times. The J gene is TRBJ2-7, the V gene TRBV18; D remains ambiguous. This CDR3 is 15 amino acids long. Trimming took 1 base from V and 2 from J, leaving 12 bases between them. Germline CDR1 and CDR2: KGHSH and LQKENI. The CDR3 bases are TGTGCCAGCTCACCACGTTCGACAATCCCCTACGAGCAGTACTTC. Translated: CASSPRSTIPYEQYF.

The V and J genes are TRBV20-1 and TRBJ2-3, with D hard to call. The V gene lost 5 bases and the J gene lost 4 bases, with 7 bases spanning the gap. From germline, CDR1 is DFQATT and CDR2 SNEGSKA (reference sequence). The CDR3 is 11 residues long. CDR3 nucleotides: TGCAGTGCTCCAAGAGCAGATACGCAGTATTTT. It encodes CSAPRADTQYF.

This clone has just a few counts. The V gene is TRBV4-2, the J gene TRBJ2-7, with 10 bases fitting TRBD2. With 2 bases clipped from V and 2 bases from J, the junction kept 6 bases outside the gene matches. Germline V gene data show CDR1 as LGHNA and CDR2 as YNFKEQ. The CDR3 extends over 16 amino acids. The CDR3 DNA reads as TGTGCCAGCAGCCAATCCGCGAGCGGGAGGGCCTACGAGCAGTACTTC. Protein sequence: CASSQSASGRAYEQYF.